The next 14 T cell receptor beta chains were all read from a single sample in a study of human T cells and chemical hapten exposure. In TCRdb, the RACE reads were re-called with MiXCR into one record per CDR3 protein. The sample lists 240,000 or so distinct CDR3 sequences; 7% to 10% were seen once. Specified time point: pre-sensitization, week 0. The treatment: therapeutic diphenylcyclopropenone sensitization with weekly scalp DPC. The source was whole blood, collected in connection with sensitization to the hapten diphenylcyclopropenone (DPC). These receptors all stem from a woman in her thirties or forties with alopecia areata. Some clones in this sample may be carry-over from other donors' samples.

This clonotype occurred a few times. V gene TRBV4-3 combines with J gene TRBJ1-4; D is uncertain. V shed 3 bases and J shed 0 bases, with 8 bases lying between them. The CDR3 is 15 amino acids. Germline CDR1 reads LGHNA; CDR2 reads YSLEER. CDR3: CASSQLAATNEKLFF. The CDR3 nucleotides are TGCGCCAGCAGCCAGTTAGCCGCAACTAATGAAAAACTGTTTTTT.

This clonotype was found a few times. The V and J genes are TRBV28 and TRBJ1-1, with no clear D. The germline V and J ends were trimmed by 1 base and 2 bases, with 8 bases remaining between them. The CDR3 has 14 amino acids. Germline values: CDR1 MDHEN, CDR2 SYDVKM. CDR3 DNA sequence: TGTGCCAGCAGTTTATTGCAGGATAACACTGAAGCTTTCTTT. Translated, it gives CASSLLQDNTEAFF.

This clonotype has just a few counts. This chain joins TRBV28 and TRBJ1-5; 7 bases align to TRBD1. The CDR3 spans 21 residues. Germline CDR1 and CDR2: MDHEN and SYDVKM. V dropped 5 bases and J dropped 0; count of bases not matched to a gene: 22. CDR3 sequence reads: CASSARPVTGTGLHSNQPQHF. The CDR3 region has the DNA TGTGCCAGCAGTGCCCGACCGGTGACAGGGACGGGTCTTCATAGCAATCAGCCCCAGCATTTT.

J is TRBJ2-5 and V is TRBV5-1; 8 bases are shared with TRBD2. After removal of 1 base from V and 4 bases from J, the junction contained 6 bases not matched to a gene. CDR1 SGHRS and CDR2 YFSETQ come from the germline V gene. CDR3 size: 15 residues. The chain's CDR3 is CASSLYSGSGETQYF. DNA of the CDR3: TGCGCCAGCAGCTTGTACAGCGGGAGCGGAGAGACCCAGTACTTC.

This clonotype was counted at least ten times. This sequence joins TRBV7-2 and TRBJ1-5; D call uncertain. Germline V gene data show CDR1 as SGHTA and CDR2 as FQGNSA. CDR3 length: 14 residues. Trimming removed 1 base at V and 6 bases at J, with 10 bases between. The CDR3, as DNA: TGTGCCAGCAGCTTAGATAGGGAGGGTCAGCCCCAGCATTTT. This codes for CASSLDREGQPQHF. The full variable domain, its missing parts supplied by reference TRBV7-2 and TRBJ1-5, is GAGVSQSPSNKVTEKGKDVELRCDPISGHTALYWYRQSLGQGLEFLIYFQGNSAPDKSGLPSDRFSAERTGGSVSTLTIQRTQQEDSAVYLCASSLDREGQPQHFGDGTRLSIL.

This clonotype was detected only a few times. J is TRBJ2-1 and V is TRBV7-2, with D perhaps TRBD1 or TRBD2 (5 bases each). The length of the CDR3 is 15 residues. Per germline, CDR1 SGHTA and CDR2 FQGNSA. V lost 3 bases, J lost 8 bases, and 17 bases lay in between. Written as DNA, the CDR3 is TGTGCCAGCAGCTTGGGGGAGATAATCGGCCATGAGCAGTTCTTC. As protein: CASSLGEIIGHEQFF.

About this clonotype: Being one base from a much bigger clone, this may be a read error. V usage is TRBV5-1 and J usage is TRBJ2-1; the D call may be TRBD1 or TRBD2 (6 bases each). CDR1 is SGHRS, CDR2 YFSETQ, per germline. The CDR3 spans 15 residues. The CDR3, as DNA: TGCGCCAGCAGCCCGGGGGCCGCCTCCTACAATAAGCAGTTCTTC. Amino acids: CASSPGAASYNKQFF.

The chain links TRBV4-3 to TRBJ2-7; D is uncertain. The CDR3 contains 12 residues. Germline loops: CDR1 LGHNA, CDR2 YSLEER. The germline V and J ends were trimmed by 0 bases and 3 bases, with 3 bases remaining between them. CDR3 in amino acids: CASSQDGYEQYF. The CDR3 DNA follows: TGCGCCAGCAGCCAAGACGGCTACGAGCAGTACTTC.

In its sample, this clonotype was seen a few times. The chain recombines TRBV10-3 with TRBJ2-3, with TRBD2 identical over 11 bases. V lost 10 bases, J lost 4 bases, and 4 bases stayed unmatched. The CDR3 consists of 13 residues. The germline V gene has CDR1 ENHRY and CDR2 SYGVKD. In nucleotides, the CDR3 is TGTGCCACGACTAGCGGGAATCCAGATACGCAGTATTTT. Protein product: CATTSGNPDTQYF.

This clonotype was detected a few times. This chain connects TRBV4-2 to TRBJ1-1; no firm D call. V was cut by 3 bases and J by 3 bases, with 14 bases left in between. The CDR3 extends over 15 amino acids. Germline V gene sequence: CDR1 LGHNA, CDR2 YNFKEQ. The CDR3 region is CASSHAGNPDTEAFF. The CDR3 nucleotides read TGTGCCAGCAGCCACGCCGGGAACCCGGACACTGAAGCTTTCTTT.

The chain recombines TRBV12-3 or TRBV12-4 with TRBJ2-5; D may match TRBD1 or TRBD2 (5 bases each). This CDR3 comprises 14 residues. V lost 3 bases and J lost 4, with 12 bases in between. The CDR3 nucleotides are TGTGCCAGCAGTTTGGGACCCCAGATAGAGACCCAGTACTTC. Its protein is CASSLGPQIETQYF.

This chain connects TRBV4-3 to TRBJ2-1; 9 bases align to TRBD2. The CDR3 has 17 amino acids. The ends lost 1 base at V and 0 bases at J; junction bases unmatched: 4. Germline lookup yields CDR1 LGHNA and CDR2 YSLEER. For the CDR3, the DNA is TGCGCCAGCAGCCAAGCCGGACTAGCGAGCTCCTACAATGAGCAGTTCTTC. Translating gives CASSQAGLASSYNEQFF.

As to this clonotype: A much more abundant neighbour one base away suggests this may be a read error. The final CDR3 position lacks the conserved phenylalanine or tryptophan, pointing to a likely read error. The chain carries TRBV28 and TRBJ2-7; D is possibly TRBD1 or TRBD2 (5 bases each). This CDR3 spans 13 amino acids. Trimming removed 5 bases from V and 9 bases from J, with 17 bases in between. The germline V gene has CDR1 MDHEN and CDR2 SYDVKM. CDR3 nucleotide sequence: TGTGCCAGCAGTGGCAGGGACCGTAGAAGGCAGTACCTC. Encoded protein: CASSGRDRRRQYL.

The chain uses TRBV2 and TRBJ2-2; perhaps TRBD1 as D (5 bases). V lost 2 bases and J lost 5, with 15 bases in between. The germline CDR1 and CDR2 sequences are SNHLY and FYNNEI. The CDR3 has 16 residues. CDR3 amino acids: CASSEFAGPVTGELFF. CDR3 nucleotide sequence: TGTGCCAGCAGTGAATTCGCAGGGCCGGTTACCGGGGAGCTGTTTTTT. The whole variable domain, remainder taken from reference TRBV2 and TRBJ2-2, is EPEVTQTPSHQVTQMGQEVILRCVPISNHLYFYWYRQILGQKVEFLVSFYNNEISEKSEIFDDQFSVERPDGSNFTLKIRSTKLEDSAMYFCASSEFAGPVTGELFFGEGSRLTVL.